These 32 T cell receptor beta chains were sequenced from one sample in a study of T cell responses to AZD1222 COVID-19 vaccine. Data came from immunoSEQ multiplex PCR; TCRdb stores just in-frame clones and leaves some out. Here the sample spans about 66,000 clones, 88% being singletons. Sample: peripheral blood, taken 28 days after the second dose of the MenACWY control vaccine. These receptors originate from an adult who received the MenACWY meningococcal vaccine as a control.

This clone has only one observation. The chain is built from TRBV9 and TRBJ2-5; TRBD1 aligns across 7 bases. The CDR3 is made up of 18 amino acids. The germline V gene has CDR1 SGDLS and CDR2 YYNGEE. The ends lost 0 bases at V and 0 bases at J; junction bases unmatched: 11. The CDR3 DNA reads TGTGCCAGCAGCGTAGAAGAGGTAGGGGGCGGCTACCAAGAGACCCAGTACTTC. Protein product: CASSVEEVGGGYQETQYF. Based on the CDR3 plus reference TRBV9 and TRBJ2-5, the full variable domain is DSGVTQTPKHLITATGQRVTLRCSPRSGDLSVYWYQQSLDQGLQFLIQYYNGEERAKGNILERFSAQQFPDLHSELNLSSLELGDSALYFCASSVEEVGGGYQETQYFGPGTRLLVL.

The gene calls are TRBV11-3 and TRBJ1-1; D not resolved. The V end lost 0 bases, the J end lost 2 bases, and 4 bases lay between the germline ends. Germline V gives CDR1 SGHNT, CDR2 YENEEA. The CDR3 has 13 residues. The CDR3 region is CASSLESNTEAFF. The CDR3 region has the DNA TGTGCCAGCAGCTTAGAATCCAACACTGAAGCTTTCTTT.

This chain uses TRBV9 with TRBJ1-3; a possible D gene is TRBD1 (5 bases). The CDR3 is made up of 14 amino acids. The V end was cut by 4 bases, the J end by 9 bases, with 17 bases between. Germline CDR1 SGDLS, CDR2 YYNGEE. CDR3 residues: CASSPAGTGRTIYF. DNA for the CDR3: TGTGCCAGCAGCCCTGCGGGGACTGGTCGCACCATATATTTT. The full variable domain, with the rest looked up from reference TRBV9 and TRBJ1-3, is DSGVTQTPKHLITATGQRVTLRCSPRSGDLSVYWYQQSLDQGLQFLIQYYNGEERAKGNILERFSAQQFPDLHSELNLSSLELGDSALYFCASSPAGTGRTIYFGEGSWLTVV.

The chain combines TRBV7-9 with TRBJ2-2; 11 bases fit TRBD1. With V trimmed by 5 bases and J by 5 bases, 4 bases remained unmatched. This CDR3 is built from 15 residues. Germline CDR1 is SEHNR and CDR2 is FQNEAQ (reference sequence). CDR3 DNA sequence: TGTGCCAGCAGCCGAGGGACAGGGGGAACCGGGGAGCTGTTTTTT. Translated, it gives CASSRGTGGTGELFF.

This chain links TRBV7-9 with TRBJ2-7, with 9 positions matching TRBD1. Losses at the gene ends were 4 bases for V and 2 bases for J; bases not matched to a gene: 6. The CDR3 has 15 amino acids. Germline CDR1 and CDR2: SEHNR and FQNEAQ (reference sequence). CDR3 in amino acids: CASSSGQGRAYEQYF. CDR3 in DNA: TGTGCCAGCAGCTCGGGACAGGGAAGGGCCTACGAGCAGTACTTC.

The V and J genes are TRBV7-8 and TRBJ1-1; no reliable D call. There are 14 residues in the CDR3. The V gene's germline CDR1 is SGHVS and CDR2 FQNEAQ. V dropped 3 bases and J dropped 3 bases, with 11 bases sitting between them. CDR3: CASSFSGLHTEAFF. Here the CDR3 DNA reads TGTGCCAGCAGCTTCTCGGGGTTACACACTGAAGCTTTCTTT.

This clone has only a few counts. As DNA, the CDR3 is TGTGCCAGCAGCTTTTACCAGGGCGAGCAGTACTTC. Translated, it gives CASSFYQGEQYF. The V gene is TRBV7-2, the J gene TRBJ2-7; D might be TRBD1 (5 bases). The CDR3 length is 12 residues. The V and J ends lost 3 bases and 6 bases respectively, with 9 bases between them. Germline V gene data show CDR1 as SGHTA and CDR2 as FQGNSA.

The rearrangement links TRBV4-1 to TRBJ2-7; tentatively, D is TRBD2 (6 bases). CDR3 size: 15 residues. The germline V gene encodes CDR1 MGHRA and CDR2 YSYEKL. V was trimmed by 6 bases and J by 0 bases, leaving 15 bases between them. CDR3 DNA sequence: TGCGCCAGCAGGCACTTGGAGGGGTTCTCCTACGAGCAGTACTTC. It yields the protein CASRHLEGFSYEQYF.

This rearrangement joins TRBV9 to TRBJ2-7; 7 positions match TRBD1. Germline V CDR1 and CDR2: SGDLS, YYNGEE. The junction had 10 bases not matched to a gene; V was cut back by 3 bases and J by 7 bases. This CDR3 region has 14 residues. DNA for the CDR3: TGTGCCAGCAGCGCGTACAGGGGAATGGGGGAGCAGTACTTC. It codes for CASSAYRGMGEQYF.

The V and J genes are TRBV2 and TRBJ1-6; unclear D gene. Germline CDR1 is SNHLY and CDR2 is FYNNEI. V lost 6 bases and J lost 7, with 19 bases in between. CDR3 length: 16 residues. The CDR3 coding sequence is TGTGCCAGCAGCCTACGCCTGGCAGGCAGCAATTCACCCCTCCACTTT. Translating it yields CASSLRLAGSNSPLHF.

This chain links TRBV4-2 with TRBJ2-7; D gene uncertain. V shed 0 bases and J shed 4 bases, with 7 bases lying between them. CDR3 length: 13 residues. In germline, CDR1 is LGHNA, CDR2 YNFKEQ. CDR3 loop: CASSQDHRYEQYF. The CDR3 DNA reads as TGTGCCAGCAGCCAAGACCACAGATACGAGCAGTACTTC.

This clone has more than one count but fewer than ten. V usage is TRBV7-2 and J usage is TRBJ1-5; TRBD1 might be the D (6 bases). Germline V gene lookup returns CDR1 SGHTA and CDR2 FQGNSA. V shed 1 base and J shed 9 bases, with 19 bases lying between them. The CDR3 covers 16 residues. In DNA form, the CDR3 reads TGTGCCAGCAGCTTAGGTTGGCAGGGGCGCGCATCGCCCCAGCATTTT. As protein: CASSLGWQGRASPQHF.

The chain is built from TRBV4-1 and TRBJ2-7; 9 bases align to TRBD1. The V gene end was trimmed by 0 bases and the J gene end by 2 bases; junction bases not matched to a gene: 2. Germline CDR1 MGHRA, CDR2 YSYEKL. The CDR3 is 15 amino acids. This CDR3 is CASSQEGTGTYEQYF. The CDR3, as DNA: TGCGCCAGCAGCCAAGAGGGGACAGGGACCTACGAGCAGTACTTC.

The J gene is TRBJ2-7, the V gene TRBV2; D gene ambiguous. The ends were cut back, 3 bases at V and 6 bases at J, with 9 bases in the middle. CDR3 size: 12 residues. The germline V gene encodes CDR1 SNHLY and CDR2 FYNNEI. CDR3 amino acids: CASSEWSTEQYF. DNA for the CDR3: TGTGCCAGCAGTGAGTGGAGTACCGAGCAGTACTTC.

This chain joins TRBV10-3 and TRBJ2-3; no definite D call. Trimming left V 3 bases short and J 0 bases short, with 1 base between. The CDR3 length is 12 residues. Germline V CDR1 and CDR2: ENHRY, SYGVKD. CDR3 sequence reads: CAISESTDTQYF. The CDR3 nucleotides are TGTGCCATCAGTGAAAGCACAGATACGCAGTATTTT.

J is TRBJ1-1 and V is TRBV2, with unresolved D. V dropped 6 bases and J dropped 2 bases, with 7 bases sitting between them. The CDR3 spans 12 residues. Per germline, CDR1 SNHLY and CDR2 FYNNEI. CDR3: CASRGGNTEAFF. Here the CDR3 DNA reads TGTGCCAGCAGGGGCGGAAACACTGAAGCTTTCTTT. The full variable domain, rest sourced from reference TRBV2 and TRBJ1-1, is EPEVTQTPSHQVTQMGQEVILRCVPISNHLYFYWYRQILGQKVEFLVSFYNNEISEKSEIFDDQFSVERPDGSNFTLKIRSTKLEDSAMYFCASRGGNTEAFFGQGTRLTVV.

The gene calls are TRBV5-1 and TRBJ2-3; 10 positions agree with TRBD1. Germline values: CDR1 SGHRS, CDR2 YFSETQ. The CDR3 extends over 14 amino acids. The V gene end was trimmed by 1 base and the J gene end by 6 bases; junction bases not matched to a gene: 2. CDR3 residues: CASSLRDRGDTQYF. The CDR3 coding sequence is TGCGCCAGCAGCTTGAGGGACAGGGGCGATACGCAGTATTTT.

The chain carries TRBV18 and TRBJ1-2, with D tentatively TRBD1 (5 bases). Trimming took 2 bases from V and 5 from J, leaving 18 bases between them. The germline CDR1 and CDR2 sequences are KGHSH and LQKENI. The CDR3 is made up of 16 amino acids. The CDR3 nucleotides are TGTGCCAGCTCACCAAGTGCATCAGGGACCGATTATGGCTACACCTTC. This encodes CASSPSASGTDYGYTF.

The table lists this clone with a count of one. The CDR3, as DNA: TGTGCCAGCAGTGACCTCGGGGGGTCAGATACGCAGTATTTT. It codes for CASSDLGGSDTQYF. This chain joins TRBV6-4 and TRBJ2-3, with 7 bases fitting TRBD2. Germline V CDR1 and CDR2: MRHNA, SNTAGT. This CDR3 has 14 residues. J gave up 4 bases and V 2 bases, and 3 bases lay outside the gene matches.

J is TRBJ2-7 and V is TRBV19; D unclear. The germline gives CDR1 LNHDA, CDR2 SQIVND (reference sequence). V lost 6 bases to trimming and J lost 4 bases, with 10 bases between them. The CDR3 loop spans 12 amino acids. The chain's CDR3 is CASSQDEYEQYF. Written as DNA, the CDR3 is TGTGCCAGTAGCCAGGACGAATACGAGCAGTACTTC. The full variable domain, rest sourced from reference TRBV19 and TRBJ2-7, is DGGITQSPKYLFRKEGQNVTLSCEQNLNHDAMYWYRQDPGQGLRLIYYSQIVNDFQKGDIAEGYSVSREKKESFPLTVTSAQKNPTAFYLCASSQDEYEQYFGPGTRLTVT.

The chain couples TRBV7-2 to TRBJ1-1; weak D call: TRBD1 (5 bases). Trimming removed 0 bases from V and 11 bases from J, with 13 bases in between. This CDR3 contains 13 residues. CDR1 SGHTA and CDR2 FQGNSA come from the germline V gene. The CDR3 loop is CASSLADATEAFF. The CDR3 region has the DNA TGTGCCAGCAGCTTAGCGGACGCGACAGAGGCTTTCTTT.

J is TRBJ2-7 and V is TRBV5-5, with TRBD2 matching over 8 bases. The CDR3 is made up of 16 amino acids. With V trimmed by 4 bases and J by 6 bases, 15 bases remained unmatched. The V gene's germline CDR1 is SGHKS and CDR2 YYEKEE (reference sequence). CDR3 protein: CASSGNPGTRSSEQYF. The CDR3 DNA reads TGTGCCAGCAGCGGAAACCCCGGGACTAGGAGTTCCGAGCAGTACTTC.

This chain links TRBV7-2 with TRBJ1-1; TRBD1 agrees at 9 bases. The CDR3 extends over 12 amino acids. Germline lookup yields CDR1 SGHTA and CDR2 FQGNSA. Trimming removed 6 bases from V and 7 bases from J; junction bases left unmatched: 3. CDR3 in DNA: TGTGCCAGCAGTACAGGGGGCGATGAAGCTTTCTTT. Translating it yields CASSTGGDEAFF.

This clone was counted a few times. The rearrangement links TRBV4-3 to TRBJ1-2; perhaps TRBD1 as D (5 bases). Germline values: CDR1 LGHNA, CDR2 YSLEER. Between the trimmed V and J ends, which lost 0 bases and 7 bases, there was a span of 12 bases. The CDR3 extends over 14 amino acids. CDR3 amino acids: CASSQEQAVGGYTF. CDR3 sequence (DNA): TGCGCCAGCAGCCAAGAACAGGCTGTAGGTGGCTACACCTTC.

In nucleotides, the CDR3 is TGTGCCAGCAGCTTTCCGGGACTAGCGGGGGTCCAAGAGACCCAGTACTTC. It is translated as CASSFPGLAGVQETQYF. The rearrangement joins TRBV7-2 to TRBJ2-5, with 14 positions matching TRBD2. J gave up 1 base and V 3 bases, and 4 bases lay outside the gene matches. The CDR3 sequence is 17 residues long. Germline V lookup: CDR1 SGHTA, CDR2 FQGNSA.

The rearrangement uses TRBV24-1 and TRBJ2-2, with 10 positions matching TRBD2. Germline CDR1 reads KGHDR; CDR2 reads SFDVKD. The V segment lost 0 bases and the J segment 5 bases; nucleotides outside the gene matches: 8. The CDR3 runs to 18 residues. The CDR3 region has the DNA TGTGCCACCAGTGATTTGCGGGCTAGCGGGAGACCTACCGGGGAGCTGTTTTTT. This sequence encodes CATSDLRASGRPTGELFF.

V and J are TRBV20-1 and TRBJ2-2; possible D gene TRBD1, 6 bases. Trimming pared 3 bases from V and 3 bases from J, leaving 14 bases between. CDR3 size: 15 residues. Germline values: CDR1 DFQATT, CDR2 SNEGSKA (reference sequence). CDR3 sequence reads: CSASQGKVDTGELFF. In DNA form, the CDR3 reads TGCAGTGCTAGTCAGGGGAAGGTGGACACCGGGGAGCTGTTTTTT.

This rearrangement joins TRBV28 to TRBJ2-1; D could derive from TRBD1 or TRBD2 (7 bases each). This CDR3 has 16 amino acids. Germline V CDR1 and CDR2: MDHEN, SYDVKM. The V gene lost 5 bases and the J gene lost 6 bases, with 20 bases spanning the gap. CDR3 amino acids: CASSGPRQGGGNEQFF. CDR3 bases: TGTGCCAGCAGTGGCCCCAGACAGGGAGGGGGCAATGAGCAGTTCTTC.

The V gene is TRBV28, the J gene TRBJ2-1; TRBD2 matches at 9 bases. Per germline, CDR1 MDHEN and CDR2 SYDVKM. V shed 6 bases and J 6 bases; nucleotides not matched to a gene: 6. The CDR3 sequence is 14 residues long. CDR3 nucleotide sequence: TGTGCCAGCAGCTATAGCGGGAGAGGCAATGAGCAGTTCTTC. It specifies CASSYSGRGNEQFF.

J is TRBJ2-1 and V is TRBV7-9; D is unresolved. CDR1 is SEHNR, CDR2 FQNEAQ, per germline (reference sequence). V was clipped by 9 bases and J by 0 bases, with 15 bases between them. This CDR3 has 15 amino acids. As DNA, the CDR3 is TGTGCCAGTTCAAGGTCCGCAAGCTCCTACAATGAGCAGTTCTTC. Its protein product is CASSRSASSYNEQFF.

The V and J genes are TRBV5-1 and TRBJ2-1; 7 bases fit TRBD1. Trimming at V came to 4 bases and at J to 6 bases, leaving 7 bases not matched to a gene. Germline loops: CDR1 SGHRS, CDR2 YFSETQ. The CDR3 length is 14 residues. As DNA, the CDR3 is TGCGCCAGCAGCCCTGGACAGGACGGCAATGAGCAGTTCTTC. Protein product: CASSPGQDGNEQFF.

J is TRBJ1-1 and V is TRBV3-1 (or the pseudogene TRBV3-2); D is possibly TRBD1 (5 bases). The germline V and J ends were trimmed by 1 base and 3 bases, with 9 bases remaining between them. The CDR3 contains 14 residues. CDR1 is LGHDT, CDR2 YNNKEL, per germline (reference sequence). The CDR3 loop is CASSQVQGHTEAFF. The CDR3 coding sequence is TGTGCCAGCAGCCAAGTCCAGGGACACACTGAAGCTTTCTTT.